This T cell receptor beta chain was captured in a study of blood T cells in healthy people across ages. Every donor provided around 9.3 milliliters of peripheral blood. Primers used in a second PCR of about 7 to 12 cycles were a sample-barcoded 5' primer and a J-beta primer mix. TCRdb reanalysed the 5' RACE reads using MiXCR and keeps one entry per CDR3 protein. The table has roughly 1.5 million distinct CDR3 sequences, approximately 43% seen once; the top ten hold less than 5%. Notes on the study in general: Age advanced and TCR beta diversity per million T cells fell, roughly linearly.

This CDR3 spans 14 amino acids. CDR1 is ENHRY and CDR2 is SYGVKD in the germline V gene. V shed 4 bases and J shed 6 bases, with 13 bases lying between them. On this clonotype itself: Its antigen is unidentified.

The J gene is TRBJ2-1, the V gene TRBV10-3; D ambiguous. Sequencing was done on a sample of blood. The sequence came from a woman aged 18-29 years in good health. The CDR3 bases are TGTGCCATCAGTGTTAAGGGCCCAATCAATGAGCAGTTCTTC. Translation: CAISVKGPINEQFF.